A few counts support the clone carrying this T cell receptor (beta chain). The antigen is undetermined. The CDR3 consists of 12 residues. From germline, CDR1 is SEHNR and CDR2 FQNEAQ (reference sequence). V dropped 1 base and J dropped 13 bases, with 8 bases sitting between them. The entry originates in a study of response to subunit inactivated influenza vaccine. TCRdb reprocessed the RT-PCR reads with MiXCR, giving one entry per CDR3 protein. Among about 650,000 distinct CDR3 sequences listed, about a sixth were seen once. Study outcomes and limitations: The authors suggested that few new T cells are recruited per seasonal influenza vaccination.

Sequencing used PBMCs from blood, obtained 11 to 12 days after vaccination. The sequence was collected from a man in his fifties who received an inactivated influenza vaccine. The chain is built from TRBV7-9 and TRBJ1-6; D unresolved. Here the CDR3 reads CASSLVSGPLHF. The CDR3 bases are TGTGCCAGCAGCTTAGTGAGTGGCCCCCTCCACTTT.